The TCR beta chain under discussion was sequenced for a study of long-term antiretroviral therapy in people with HIV. A v3.0 immunoSEQ assay was performed at survey level. Sequenced by immunoSEQ multiplex PCR; TCRdb stores in-frame clones only, minus some. Among more than 25,000 clones listed, 97% were seen once. CDR3 size: 13 residues. Trimming removed 1 base at V and 9 bases at J, with 11 bases between. Per germline, CDR1 LGHNA and CDR2 YNFKEQ. V is TRBV4-2 and J is TRBJ2-3; D is ambiguous. The TCR comes from a man aged 25-45 years with HIV. Sample: unsorted PBMCs, taken 7.6 years after starting antiretroviral therapy. The CDR3 region is CASSQVERETQYF. CDR3 nucleotides: TGTGCCAGCAGCCAAGTAGAGAGAGAAACGCAGTATTTT.